The entry below gives a single T cell receptor beta chain sequence along with its context. The target antigen is unknown. The source of the sample is a study of T-cell reconstitution after alpha-beta-depleted transplantation in children. The length of the CDR3 is 17 residues. Germline V gene lookup returns CDR1 SGDLS and CDR2 YYNGEE. J lost 1 base, V lost 2 bases, and 6 bases had no gene match. Notes on the study in general: T-cell counts and diversity at one year following transplant were attributed mainly to newly produced T cells. Expanded clones from the graft, numbering several hundred, reportedly supplied alpha-beta T cells about two months after transplant. Some patients' high day-60 TCRbeta diversity was traced to surviving recipient T cells and thymic progenitors.

A library of TCRbeta sequences, prepared with unique molecular identifiers, was generated. TCRdb re-called the PCR reads through MiXCR, storing one row per CDR3 protein. This table holds 350,000 to 500,000 distinct CDR3 sequences, roughly 43% found once. The source material was PBMCs, sampled before TCRalphabeta/CD19-depleted stem cell transplant. The sequence came from a girl aged 2 to 9 with aplastic anemia, due to receive a stem cell transplant. This sequence joins TRBV9 and TRBJ2-2; 9 nucleotides agree with TRBD2. The CDR3 loop is CASSVLSGGLNTGELFF. The CDR3 DNA sequence: TGTGCCAGCAGCGTGCTCAGCGGGGGGCTGAACACCGGGGAGCTGTTTTTT.